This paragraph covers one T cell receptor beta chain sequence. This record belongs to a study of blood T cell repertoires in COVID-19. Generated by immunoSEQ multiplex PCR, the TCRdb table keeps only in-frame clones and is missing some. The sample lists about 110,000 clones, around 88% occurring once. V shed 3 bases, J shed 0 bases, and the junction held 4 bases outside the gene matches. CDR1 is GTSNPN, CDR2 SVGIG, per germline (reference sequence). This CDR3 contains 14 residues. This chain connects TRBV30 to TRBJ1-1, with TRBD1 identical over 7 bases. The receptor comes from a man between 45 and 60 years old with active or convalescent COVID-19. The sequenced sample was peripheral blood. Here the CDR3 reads CAWRQTGMNTEAFF. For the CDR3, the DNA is TGTGCCTGGAGGCAGACAGGGATGAACACTGAAGCTTTCTTT. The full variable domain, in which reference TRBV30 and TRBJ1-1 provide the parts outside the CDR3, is SQTIHQWPATLVQPVGSPLSLECTVEGTSNPNLYWYRQAAGRGLQLLFYSVGIGQISSEVPQNLSASRPQDRQFILSSKKLLLSDSGFYLCAWRQTGMNTEAFFGQGTRLTVV.